The rows below give T cell receptor beta chains drawn from one sample of a study of cytomegalovirus exposure and HLA in healthy donors. This table comes from immunoSEQ multiplex PCR, and its TCRdb copy is limited to in-frame clones, with some not included. The table records over 150,000 clones, around 80% of them present only once. The sample consisted of PBMCs. These receptors were collected from a woman in her 30s in good health and CMV-seropositive. The CDR3 runs from the conserved cysteine through the conserved F or W.

v_call: TRBV7-6
j_call: TRBJ2-7
cdr3_aa: CASSLEAGTSEYEQYF

v_call: TRBV9
j_call: TRBJ2-2
cdr3_aa: CASQPGLVGPGELFF

v_call: TRBV27
j_call: TRBJ1-5
cdr3_aa: CASSDTNQPQHF

v_call: TRBV27
j_call: TRBJ1-5
cdr3_aa: CASRLSPSQPQHF

v_call: TRBV2
j_call: TRBJ2-1
cdr3_aa: CASWDRDNEQFF

v_call: TRBV5-1
j_call: TRBJ1-1
cdr3_aa: CASRSQGYTEAFF

v_call: TRBV30
j_call: TRBJ2-1
cdr3_aa: CAWSVTLYNEQFF

v_call: TRBV6-6
j_call: TRBJ1-5
cdr3_aa: CASSYRGNNQPQHF

v_call: TRBV5-1
j_call: TRBJ1-2
cdr3_aa: CASSSGDLYGYTF

v_call: TRBV19
j_call: TRBJ2-1
cdr3_aa: CASSGSGRGNEQFF

v_call: TRBV28
j_call: TRBJ2-7
cdr3_aa: CASTLQQGGEQYF

v_call: TRBV19
j_call: TRBJ2-3
cdr3_aa: CASSIHGTSGRRTDTQYF

v_call: TRBV28
j_call: TRBJ1-2
cdr3_aa: CASTEHTETANYGYTF

v_call: TRBV28
j_call: TRBJ2-7
cdr3_aa: CASSQAGISIYEQYF

v_call: TRBV30
j_call: TRBJ1-1
cdr3_aa: CAWSLAGDTEAFF

v_call: TRBV28
j_call: TRBJ2-7
cdr3_aa: CASRTAGAHEQYF

v_call: TRBV7-3
j_call: TRBJ1-1
cdr3_aa: CASSSGPNTEAFF

v_call: TRBV5-1
j_call: TRBJ2-1
cdr3_aa: CASSLESSSSYNEQFF

v_call: TRBV27
j_call: TRBJ1-5
cdr3_aa: CASSLSDYQPQHF

v_call: TRBV28
j_call: TRBJ2-7
cdr3_aa: CASRNADRTYEQYF